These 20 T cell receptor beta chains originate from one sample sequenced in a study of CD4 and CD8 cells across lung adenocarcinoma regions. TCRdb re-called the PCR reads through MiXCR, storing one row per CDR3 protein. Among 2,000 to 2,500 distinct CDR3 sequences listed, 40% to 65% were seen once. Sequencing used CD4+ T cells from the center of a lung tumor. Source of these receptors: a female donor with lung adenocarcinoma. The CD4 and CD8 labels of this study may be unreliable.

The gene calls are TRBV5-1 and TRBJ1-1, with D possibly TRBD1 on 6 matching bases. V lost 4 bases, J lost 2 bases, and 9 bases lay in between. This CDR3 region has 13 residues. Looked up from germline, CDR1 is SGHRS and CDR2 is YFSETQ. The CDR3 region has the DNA TGCGCCAGCAGCGTGGACAGCAACACTGAAGCTTTCTTT. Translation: CASSVDSNTEAFF.

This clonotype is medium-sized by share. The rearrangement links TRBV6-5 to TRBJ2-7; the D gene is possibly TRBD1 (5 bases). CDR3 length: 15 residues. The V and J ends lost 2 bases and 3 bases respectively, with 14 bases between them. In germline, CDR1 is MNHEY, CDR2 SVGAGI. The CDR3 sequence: CASSYGWQGYYEQYF. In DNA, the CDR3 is TGTGCCAGCAGTTACGGGTGGCAGGGCTACTACGAGCAGTACTTC.

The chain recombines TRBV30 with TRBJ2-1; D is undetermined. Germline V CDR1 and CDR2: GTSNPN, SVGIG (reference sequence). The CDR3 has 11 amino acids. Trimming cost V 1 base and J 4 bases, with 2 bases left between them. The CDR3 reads CAWSDYNEQFF. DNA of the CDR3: TGTGCCTGGAGTGATTACAATGAGCAGTTCTTC.

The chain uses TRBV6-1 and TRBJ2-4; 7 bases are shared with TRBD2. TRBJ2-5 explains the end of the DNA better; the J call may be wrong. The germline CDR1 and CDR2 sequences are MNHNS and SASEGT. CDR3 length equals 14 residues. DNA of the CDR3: TGTGCCAGCAGTGAACGCGGGAGAGAAGAGACCCAGTACTTC. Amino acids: CASSERGREETQYF.

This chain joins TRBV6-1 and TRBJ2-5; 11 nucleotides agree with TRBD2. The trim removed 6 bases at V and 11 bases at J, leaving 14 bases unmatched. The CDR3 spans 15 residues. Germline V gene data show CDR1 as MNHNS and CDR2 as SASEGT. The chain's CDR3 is CASRNELAGGPQQYF. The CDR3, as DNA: TGTGCCAGCAGGAACGAGCTAGCGGGAGGCCCCCAGCAGTACTTC.

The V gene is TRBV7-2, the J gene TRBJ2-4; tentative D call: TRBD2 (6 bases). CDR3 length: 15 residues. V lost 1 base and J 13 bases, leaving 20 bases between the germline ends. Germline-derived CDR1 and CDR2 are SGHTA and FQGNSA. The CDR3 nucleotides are TGTGCCAGCAGCTTAGTCGTCGGGAGCACAGATATGCAGTACTTC. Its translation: CASSLVVGSTDMQYF.

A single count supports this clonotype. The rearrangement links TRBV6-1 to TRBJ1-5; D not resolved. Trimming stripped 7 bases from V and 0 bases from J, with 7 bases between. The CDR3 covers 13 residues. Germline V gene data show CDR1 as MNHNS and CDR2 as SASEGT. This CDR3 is CASKVDSNQPQHF. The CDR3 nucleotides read TGTGCCAGCAAAGTTGATAGCAATCAGCCCCAGCATTTT.

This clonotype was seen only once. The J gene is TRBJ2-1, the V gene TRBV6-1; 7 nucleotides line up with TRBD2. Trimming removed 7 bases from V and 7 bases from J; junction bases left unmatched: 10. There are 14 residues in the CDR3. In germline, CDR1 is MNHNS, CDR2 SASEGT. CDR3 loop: CASKRAGVRNEQFF. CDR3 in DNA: TGTGCCAGCAAAAGGGCGGGAGTAAGGAATGAGCAGTTCTTC.

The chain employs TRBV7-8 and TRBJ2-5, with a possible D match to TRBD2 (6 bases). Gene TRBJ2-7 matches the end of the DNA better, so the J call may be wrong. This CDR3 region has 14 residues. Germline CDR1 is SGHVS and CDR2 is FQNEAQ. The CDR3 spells CASSQRGLSYEQYF. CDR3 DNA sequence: TGTGCCAGCAGCCAACGGGGACTGTCATACGAGCAGTACTTC.

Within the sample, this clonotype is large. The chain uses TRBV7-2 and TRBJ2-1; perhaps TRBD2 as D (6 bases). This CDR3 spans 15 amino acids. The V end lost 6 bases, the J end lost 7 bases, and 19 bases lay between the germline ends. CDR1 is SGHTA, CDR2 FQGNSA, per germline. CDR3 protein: CASSLGGDLRNEQFF. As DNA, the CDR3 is TGTGCCAGCAGTTTGGGCGGGGACCTCCGGAATGAGCAGTTCTTC.

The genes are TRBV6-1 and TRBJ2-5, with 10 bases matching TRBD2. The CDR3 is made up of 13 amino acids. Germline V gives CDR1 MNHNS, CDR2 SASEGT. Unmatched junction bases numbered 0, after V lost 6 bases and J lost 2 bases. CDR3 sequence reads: CASRGLAQETQYF. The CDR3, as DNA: TGTGCCAGCAGGGGACTAGCGCAAGAGACCCAGTACTTC.

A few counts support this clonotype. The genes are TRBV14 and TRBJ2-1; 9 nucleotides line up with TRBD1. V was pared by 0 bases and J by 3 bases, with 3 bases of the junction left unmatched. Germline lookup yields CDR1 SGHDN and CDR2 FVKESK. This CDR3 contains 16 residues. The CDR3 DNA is TGTGCCAGCAGCCAAGAGGGGACAGGGCTCTACAATGAGCAGTTCTTC. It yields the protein CASSQEGTGLYNEQFF.

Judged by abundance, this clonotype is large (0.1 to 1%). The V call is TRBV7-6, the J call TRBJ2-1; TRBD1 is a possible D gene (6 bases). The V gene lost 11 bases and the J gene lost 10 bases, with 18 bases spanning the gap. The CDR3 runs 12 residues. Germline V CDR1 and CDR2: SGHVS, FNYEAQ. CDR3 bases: TGTGCCTCCCAGGGGACCAACTTCGAGCAGTTCTTC. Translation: CASQGTNFEQFF.

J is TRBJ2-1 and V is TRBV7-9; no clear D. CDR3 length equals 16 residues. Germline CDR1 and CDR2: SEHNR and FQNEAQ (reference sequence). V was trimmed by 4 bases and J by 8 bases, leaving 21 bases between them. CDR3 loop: CASSSSRPSQADEQFF. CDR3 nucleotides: TGTGCCAGCAGCTCATCTAGACCCTCCCAAGCTGATGAGCAGTTCTTC.

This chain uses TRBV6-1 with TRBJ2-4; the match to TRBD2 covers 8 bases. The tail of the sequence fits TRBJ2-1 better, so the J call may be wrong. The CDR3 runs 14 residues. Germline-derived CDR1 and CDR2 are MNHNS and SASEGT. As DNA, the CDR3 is TGTGCCAGCACGGGGACTAGAGCCGAAAACATGCAGTTCTTC. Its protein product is CASTGTRAENMQFF.

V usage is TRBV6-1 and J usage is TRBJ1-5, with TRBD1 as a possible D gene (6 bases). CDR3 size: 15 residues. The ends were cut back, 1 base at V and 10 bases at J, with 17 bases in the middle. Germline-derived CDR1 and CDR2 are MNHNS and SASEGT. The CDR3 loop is CASSEVPGAGHPQHF. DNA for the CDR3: TGTGCCAGCAGTGAAGTGCCAGGGGCAGGTCATCCCCAGCATTTT.

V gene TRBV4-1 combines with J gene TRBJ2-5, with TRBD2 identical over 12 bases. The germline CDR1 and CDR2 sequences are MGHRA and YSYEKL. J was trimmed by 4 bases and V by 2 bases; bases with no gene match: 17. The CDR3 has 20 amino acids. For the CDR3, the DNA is TGCGCCAGCAGCCAATACCGGGGTGGGGAGACTAGCGGGAGACGAGAGACCCAGTACTTC. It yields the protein CASSQYRGGETSGRRETQYF.

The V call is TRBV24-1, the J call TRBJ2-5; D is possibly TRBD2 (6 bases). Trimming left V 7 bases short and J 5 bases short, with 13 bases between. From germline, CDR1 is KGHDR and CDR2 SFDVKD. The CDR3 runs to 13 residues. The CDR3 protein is CATSEEGRETQYF. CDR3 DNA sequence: TGTGCCACCAGCGAGGAGGGCCGGGAGACCCAGTACTTC.

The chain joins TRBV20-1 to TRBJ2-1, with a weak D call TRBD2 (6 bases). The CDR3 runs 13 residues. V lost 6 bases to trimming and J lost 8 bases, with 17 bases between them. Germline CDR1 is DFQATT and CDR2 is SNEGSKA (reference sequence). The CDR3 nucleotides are TGCAGTGCCCATCTGGGACTCCGGGATGAGCAGTTCTTC. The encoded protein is CSAHLGLRDEQFF.

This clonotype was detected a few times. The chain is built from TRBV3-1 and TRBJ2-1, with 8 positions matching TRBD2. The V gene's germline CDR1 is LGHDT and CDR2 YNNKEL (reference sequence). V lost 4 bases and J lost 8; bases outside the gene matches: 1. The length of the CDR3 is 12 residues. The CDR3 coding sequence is TGTGCCAGCAGCCTAGCGGGACATGAGCAGTTCTTC. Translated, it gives CASSLAGHEQFF.